Below are 4 T cell receptor beta chains sequenced from a single sample in a study of blood T cell repertoires in COVID-19. The repertoire was sequenced with immunoSEQ multiplex PCR; TCRdb's copy has only in-frame clones and lacks some. The sample includes a few hundred thousand clones, 75% to 85% seen only once; the top ten take more than 6%. The sequenced sample consisted of peripheral blood. These receptors were obtained from a human donor in a cohort sampled during active COVID-19.

The chain recombines TRBV19 with TRBJ2-4, with TRBD2 matching over 7 bases. J lost 10 bases, V lost 5 bases, and 11 bases had no gene match. The V gene's germline CDR1 is LNHDA and CDR2 SQIVND (reference sequence). This CDR3 comprises 14 residues. In DNA form, the CDR3 reads TGTGCCAGTAGTTCCGGGTCCGGAGCGGGGATTCAGTACTTC. Translating it yields CASSSGSGAGIQYF.

J is TRBJ1-3 and V is TRBV11-2; the match to TRBD1 covers 7 bases. The CDR3 has 18 residues. Trimming removed 3 bases from V and 0 bases from J; junction bases left unmatched: 11. The germline gives CDR1 SGHAT, CDR2 FQNNGV. The CDR3 nucleotides are TGTGCCAGCAGCTTGGCAGGGGGGCCTTCTATCTCTGGAAACACCATATATTTT. This gives the protein CASSLAGGPSISGNTIYF. Looking up the rest from reference TRBV11-2 and TRBJ1-3 gives the full variable domain: EAGVAQSPRYKIIEKRQSVAFWCNPISGHATLYWYQQILGQGPKLLIQFQNNGVVDDSQLPKDRFSAERLKGVDSTLKIQPAKLEDSAVYLCASSLAGGPSISGNTIYFGEGSWLTVV.

The sample holds a few counts of this clone. The chain is built from TRBV5-6 and TRBJ1-2; D not certain. The CDR3 is made up of 12 amino acids. From germline, CDR1 is SGHDT and CDR2 YYEEEE. The germline V and J ends were trimmed by 0 bases and 8 bases, with 8 bases remaining between them. CDR3 DNA: TGTGCCAGCAGCTTGGGGCAACTAGGCTACACCTTC. It codes for CASSLGQLGYTF.

The rearrangement uses TRBV29-1 and TRBJ2-2; no clear D. The CDR3 covers 12 residues. The germline V gene encodes CDR1 SQVTM and CDR2 ANQGSEA. With 6 bases removed from V and 1 base from J, the gap between germline ends came to 6 bases. The CDR3 spells CSVHKNTGELFF. CDR3 nucleotides: TGCAGCGTACACAAGAACACCGGGGAGCTGTTTTTT.